A selection of T cell receptor beta chains follows, all from one sample in a study of blood T cell repertoires in COVID-19. Repertoires were generated with immunoSEQ multiplex PCR, while TCRdb's copy carries only in-frame clones and drops some. The sample carries under 250,000 clones, approximately 89% recorded once. The sample consisted of peripheral blood. The receptors here all came from a woman in her twenties or thirties with COVID-19, enrolled during active disease. CDR3s include the opening cysteine and the closing phenylalanine or tryptophan. The D gene is left open where the match is weak. Clone size, where shown, is once, few, many, or a class for clones that have expanded.

J gene,D gene,V gene,clone size,CDR3 DNA,CDR3 protein
TRBJ2-5,TRBD2,TRBV5-1,-,TGCGCCAGCAGCTTGGCTTTCACTAGCGGGGGGGCAGTTGAGACCCAGTACTTC,CASSLAFTSGGAVETQYF
TRBJ2-1,TRBD2,TRBV6-2/TRBV6-3,-,TGTGCCAGCAGTTATGGGACTAGCGGGAGTGACTACAATGAGCAGTTCTTC,CASSYGTSGSDYNEQFF
TRBJ2-7,TRBD1,TRBV28,-,TGTGCCAGCAGCCAAACCGGGACAGCCTACGAGCAGTACTTC,CASSQTGTAYEQYF
TRBJ2-3,-,TRBV7-8,once,TGTGCCAGCAGCTCCAAACGGACGCGGGCAGATACGCAGTATTTT,CASSSKRTRADTQYF
TRBJ2-2,-,TRBV7-2,-,TGTGCCAGCAGCTTAGTTAGCAATGGGGAGCTGTTTTTT,CASSLVSNGELFF
TRBJ1-4,-,TRBV4-3,-,TGCGCCAGCAGCCAAAGGGTGGGGGCGGTTCAGGAAAAACTGTTTTTT,CASSQRVGAVQEKLFF
TRBJ2-4,-,TRBV5-4,-,TGTGCCAGCAGCGTGGACGGGGGCAAAAACATTCAGTACTTC,CASSVDGGKNIQYF
TRBJ1-1,-,TRBV7-2,-,TGTGCCAGCAGCTTAGGCAGTCAGACTGAAGCTTTCTTT,CASSLGSQTEAFF
TRBJ2-7,-,TRBV27,-,TGTGCCAGCAGTTTATCGAACGGAGGCTCCTACGAGCAGTACTTC,CASSLSNGGSYEQYF
TRBJ2-1,TRBD2,TRBV15,few,TGTGCCACCAGCCAATCTCTACCGACTAGCGGTAACAATGAGCAGTTCTTC,CATSQSLPTSGNNEQFF